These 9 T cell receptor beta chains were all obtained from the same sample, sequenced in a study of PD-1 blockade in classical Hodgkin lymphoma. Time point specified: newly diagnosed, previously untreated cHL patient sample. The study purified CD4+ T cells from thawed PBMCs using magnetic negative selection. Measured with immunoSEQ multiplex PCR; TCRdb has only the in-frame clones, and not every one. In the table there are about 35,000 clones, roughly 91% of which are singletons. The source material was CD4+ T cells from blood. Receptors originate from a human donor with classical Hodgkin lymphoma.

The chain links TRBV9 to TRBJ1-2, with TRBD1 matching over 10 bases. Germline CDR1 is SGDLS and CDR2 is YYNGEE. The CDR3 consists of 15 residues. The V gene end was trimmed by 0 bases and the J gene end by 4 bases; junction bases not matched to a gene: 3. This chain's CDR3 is CASSVGTGGFYGYTF. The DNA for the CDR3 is TGTGCCAGCAGCGTAGGGACAGGGGGATTCTATGGCTACACCTTC.

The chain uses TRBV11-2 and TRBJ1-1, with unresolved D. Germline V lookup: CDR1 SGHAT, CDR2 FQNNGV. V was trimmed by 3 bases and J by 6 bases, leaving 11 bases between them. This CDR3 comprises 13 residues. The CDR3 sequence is CASSLAVIAEAFF. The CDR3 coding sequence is TGTGCCAGCAGCTTGGCCGTGATAGCTGAAGCTTTCTTT.

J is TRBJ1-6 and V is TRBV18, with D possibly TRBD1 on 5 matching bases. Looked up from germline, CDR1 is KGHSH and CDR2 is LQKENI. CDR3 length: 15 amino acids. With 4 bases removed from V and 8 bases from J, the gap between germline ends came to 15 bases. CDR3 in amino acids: CASSRARVPDSPLHF. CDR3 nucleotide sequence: TGTGCCAGCTCACGTGCCAGGGTCCCGGATTCACCCCTCCACTTT.

The CDR3 spells CASSPGSGRNEKLFF. The DNA for the CDR3 is TGCGCCAGCAGCCCTGGGTCCGGGCGGAATGAAAAACTGTTTTTT. The chain couples TRBV5-1 to TRBJ1-4; D call uncertain. This CDR3 contains 15 residues. Deletions cut 4 bases from V and 5 bases from J, with 15 bases between. Germline assignment: CDR1 SGHRS and CDR2 YFSETQ.

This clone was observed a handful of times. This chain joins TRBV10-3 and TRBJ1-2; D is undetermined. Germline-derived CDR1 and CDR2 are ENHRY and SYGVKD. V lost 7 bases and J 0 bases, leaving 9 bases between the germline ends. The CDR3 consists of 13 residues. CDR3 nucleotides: TGTGCCATCACAAGGGCTGCTAACTATGGCTACACCTTC. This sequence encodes CAITRAANYGYTF.

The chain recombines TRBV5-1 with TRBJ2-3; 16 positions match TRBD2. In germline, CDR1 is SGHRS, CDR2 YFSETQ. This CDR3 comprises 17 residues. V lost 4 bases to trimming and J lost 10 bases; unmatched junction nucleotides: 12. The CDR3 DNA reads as TGCGCCAGCAGCACCGGGACTAGCGGGGGGGCCTCCGGGGCGCAGTATTTT. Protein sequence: CASSTGTSGGASGAQYF.

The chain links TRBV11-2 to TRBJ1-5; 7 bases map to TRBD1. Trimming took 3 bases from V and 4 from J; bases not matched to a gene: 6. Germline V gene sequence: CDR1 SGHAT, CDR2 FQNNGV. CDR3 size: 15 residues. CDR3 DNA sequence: TGTGCCAGCAGCTTCGCGGGACAGCCGAATCAGCCCCAGCATTTT. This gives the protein CASSFAGQPNQPQHF.

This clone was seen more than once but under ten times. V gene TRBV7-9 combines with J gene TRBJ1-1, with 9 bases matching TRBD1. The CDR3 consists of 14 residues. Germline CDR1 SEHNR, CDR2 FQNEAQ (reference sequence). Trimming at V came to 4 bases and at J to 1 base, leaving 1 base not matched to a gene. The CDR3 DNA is TGTGCCAGCAGCTCGACAGGGGGGAACACTGAAGCTTTCTTT. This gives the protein CASSSTGGNTEAFF.

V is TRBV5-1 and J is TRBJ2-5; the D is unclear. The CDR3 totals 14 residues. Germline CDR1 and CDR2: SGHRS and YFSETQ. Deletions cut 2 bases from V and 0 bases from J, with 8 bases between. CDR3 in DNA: TGCGCCAGCAGCTTTATCCGGGACCAAGAGACCCAGTACTTC. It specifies CASSFIRDQETQYF. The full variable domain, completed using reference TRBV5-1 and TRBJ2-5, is KAGVTQTPRYLIKTRGQQVTLSCSPISGHRSVSWYQQTPGQGLQFLFEYFSETQRNKGNFPGRFSGRQFSNSRSEMNVSTLELGDSALYLCASSFIRDQETQYFGPGTRLLVL.